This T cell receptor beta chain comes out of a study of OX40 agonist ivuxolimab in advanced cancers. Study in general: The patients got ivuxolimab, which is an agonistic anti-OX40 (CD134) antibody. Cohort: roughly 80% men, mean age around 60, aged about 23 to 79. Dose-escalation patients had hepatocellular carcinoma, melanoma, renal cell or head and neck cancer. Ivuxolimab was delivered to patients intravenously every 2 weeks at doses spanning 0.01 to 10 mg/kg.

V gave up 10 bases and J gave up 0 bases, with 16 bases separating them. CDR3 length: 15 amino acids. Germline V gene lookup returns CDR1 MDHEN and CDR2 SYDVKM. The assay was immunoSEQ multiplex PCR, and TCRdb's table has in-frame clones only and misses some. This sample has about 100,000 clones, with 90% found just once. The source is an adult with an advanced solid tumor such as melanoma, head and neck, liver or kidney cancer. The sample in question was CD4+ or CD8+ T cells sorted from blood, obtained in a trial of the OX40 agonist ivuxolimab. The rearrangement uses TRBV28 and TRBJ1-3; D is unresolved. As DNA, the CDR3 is TGTGCCACCCGCCCGGCAGGTTACTCTGGAAACACCATATATTTT. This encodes CATRPAGYSGNTIYF.